This TCR beta chain was found in a study of blood T cell repertoires in COVID-19. The wider study: From T cells, B-cell-depleted T cells, or PBMCs came the material, which was cDNA or gDNA.

Only in-frame clones appear in the TCRdb table, and some are missing; sequencing was by immunoSEQ multiplex PCR. The sample lists about 130,000 clones; 75% to 85% were seen once. This CDR3 spans 17 amino acids. CDR1 ENHRY and CDR2 SYGVKD come from the germline V gene. The V end lost 2 bases, the J end lost 3 bases, and 19 bases lay between the germline ends. The sequence was obtained from an elderly man with acute or convalescent COVID-19. This chain joins TRBV10-3 and TRBJ1-2; D remains ambiguous. Sequenced material: peripheral blood. DNA of the CDR3: TGTGCCATCAGTGAGCGATCTAGCCCCACCGCAGACTATGGCTACACCTTC. This gives the protein CAISERSSPTADYGYTF.